This T cell receptor (beta chain) was observed in a study of cytomegalovirus exposure and HLA in healthy donors. Healthy bone marrow donors supplied every sample. Unmatched junction bases numbered 9, after V lost 4 bases and J lost 4 bases. Germline CDR1 is LGHNA and CDR2 is YSLEER. The CDR3 covers 15 residues. Amplification used 60 Vbeta primers and 13 Jbeta primers. Here immunoSEQ multiplex PCR was the method, and the copy in TCRdb shows in-frame clones only, minus some. Its table records around 84,000 clones. Study-level points and caveats: Most TCR sequences showed up rarely, but some public TCRs showed up in many donors.

About this clone itself: Its antigen is unidentified.

This clonotype originated in a man aged 25-40 years in good health and CMV-seronegative. The chain carries TRBV4-3 and TRBJ2-5; TRBD2 matches at 7 bases. The source material was PBMCs. In DNA, the CDR3 is TGCGCCAGCAGCCGCCTACTAGCGCTCAGAGAGACCCAGTACTTC. It yields the protein CASSRLLALRETQYF.